The clone carrying this TCR beta chain was observed a few times. The antigen is not known. The sample is drawn from a study of cytomegalovirus exposure and HLA in healthy donors. Unrecorded immune exposure was likely among donors, who were nominally healthy when sampled. Study-level results: For most TCR beta V segments, an earlier analysis put the productive rate at about 87% or about 30% of the time.

The germline V gene encodes CDR1 SGDLS and CDR2 YYNGEE. The CDR3 loop spans 16 amino acids. V lost 0 bases to trimming and J lost 2 bases, with 11 bases between them. This PCR relied on a set of 60 Vbeta primers and 13 Jbeta primers. The repertoire was sequenced with immunoSEQ multiplex PCR; TCRdb's copy has only in-frame clones and lacks some. The sample has roughly 160,000 clones, about 75% seen once; the top ten hold roughly 8%. The sample taken for sequencing was PBMCs. The chain carries TRBV9 and TRBJ2-2, with D tentatively TRBD2 (5 bases). This sequence was found in a woman aged 40 to 55 in good health and CMV-seropositive. The CDR3 DNA is TGTGCCAGCAGCGTAGACCCGGGGAGCAACACCGGGGAGCTGTTTTTT. This gives the protein CASSVDPGSNTGELFF.